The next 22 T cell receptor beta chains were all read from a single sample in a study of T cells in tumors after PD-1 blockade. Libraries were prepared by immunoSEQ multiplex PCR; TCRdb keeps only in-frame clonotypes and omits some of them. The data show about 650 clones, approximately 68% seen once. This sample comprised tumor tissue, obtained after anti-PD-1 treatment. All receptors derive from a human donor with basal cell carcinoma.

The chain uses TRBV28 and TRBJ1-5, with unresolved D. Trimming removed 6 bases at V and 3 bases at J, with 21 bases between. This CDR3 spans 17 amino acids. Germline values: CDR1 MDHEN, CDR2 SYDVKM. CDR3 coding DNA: TGTGCCAGCAGCGTATGGCTAAGGGCCTCCCCCAATCAGCCCCAGCATTTT. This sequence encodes CASSVWLRASPNQPQHF. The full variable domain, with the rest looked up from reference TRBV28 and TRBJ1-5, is DVKVTQSSRYLVKRTGEKVFLECVQDMDHENMFWYRQDPGLGLRLIYFSYDVKMKEKGDIPEGYSVSREKKERFSLILESASTNQTSMYLCASSVWLRASPNQPQHFGDGTRLSIL.

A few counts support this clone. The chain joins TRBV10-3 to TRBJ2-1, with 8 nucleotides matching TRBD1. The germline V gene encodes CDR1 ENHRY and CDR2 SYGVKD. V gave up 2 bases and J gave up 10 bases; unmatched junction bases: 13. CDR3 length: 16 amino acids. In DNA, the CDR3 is TGTGCCATCAGTGAGGACTCGCCTGGACAGGGCGGGGAGCAGTTCTTC. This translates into CAISEDSPGQGGEQFF.

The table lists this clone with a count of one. The CDR3 spells CASSLAFLAKNIQYF. In DNA form, the CDR3 reads TGTGCCAGCAGTTTAGCCTTCTTAGCCAAAAACATTCAGTACTTC. This chain connects TRBV28 to TRBJ2-4; D not resolved. Per the germline V gene, CDR1 is MDHEN and CDR2 is SYDVKM. Trimming shortened V by 2 bases and J by 0 bases, and 8 bases separated the two germline ends. The length of the CDR3 is 15 residues.

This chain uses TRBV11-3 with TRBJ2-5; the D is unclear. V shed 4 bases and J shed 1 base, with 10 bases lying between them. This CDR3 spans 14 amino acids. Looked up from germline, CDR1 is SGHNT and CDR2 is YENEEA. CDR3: CASSSTQGQETQYF. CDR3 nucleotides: TGTGCCAGCAGCTCCACACAAGGCCAAGAGACCCAGTACTTC.

CDR3 in amino acids: CASSPLLGGGGATDTQYF. The CDR3 nucleotides are TGTGCCAGCAGCCCCCTTCTGGGGGGCGGGGGGGCGACAGATACGCAGTATTTT. The chain has TRBV13 and TRBJ2-3; TRBD2 matches at 9 bases. Germline values: CDR1 PRHDT, CDR2 FYEKMQ (reference sequence). CDR3 length equals 18 residues. V shed 5 bases, J shed 3 bases, and the junction held 15 bases outside the gene matches.

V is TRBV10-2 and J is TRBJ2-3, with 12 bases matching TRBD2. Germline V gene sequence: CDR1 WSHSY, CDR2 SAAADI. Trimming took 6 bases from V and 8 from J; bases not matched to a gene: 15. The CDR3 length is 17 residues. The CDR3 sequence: CASRRILAGGPEGTQYF. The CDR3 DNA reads TGCGCCAGCAGGAGGATACTAGCGGGGGGTCCCGAGGGTACGCAGTATTTT.

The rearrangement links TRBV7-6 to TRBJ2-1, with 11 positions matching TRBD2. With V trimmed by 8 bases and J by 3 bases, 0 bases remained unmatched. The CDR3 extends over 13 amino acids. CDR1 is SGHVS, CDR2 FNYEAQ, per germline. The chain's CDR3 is CASGLAGYNEQFF. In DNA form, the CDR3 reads TGTGCCAGCGGACTAGCGGGCTACAATGAGCAGTTCTTC.

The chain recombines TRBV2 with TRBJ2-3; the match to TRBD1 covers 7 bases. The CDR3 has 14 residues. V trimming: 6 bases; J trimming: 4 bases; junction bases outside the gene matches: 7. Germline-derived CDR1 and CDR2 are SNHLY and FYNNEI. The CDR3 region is CASRQGPMADTQYF. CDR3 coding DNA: TGTGCCAGCAGACAGGGGCCTATGGCAGATACGCAGTATTTT.

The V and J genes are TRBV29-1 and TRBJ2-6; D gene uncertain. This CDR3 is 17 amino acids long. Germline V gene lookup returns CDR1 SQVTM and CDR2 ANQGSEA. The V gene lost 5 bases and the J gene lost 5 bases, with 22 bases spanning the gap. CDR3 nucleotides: TGCAGCGTTCAAAATACACTAATACAAAGTCGGGCCAACGTCCTGACTTTC. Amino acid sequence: CSVQNTLIQSRANVLTF.

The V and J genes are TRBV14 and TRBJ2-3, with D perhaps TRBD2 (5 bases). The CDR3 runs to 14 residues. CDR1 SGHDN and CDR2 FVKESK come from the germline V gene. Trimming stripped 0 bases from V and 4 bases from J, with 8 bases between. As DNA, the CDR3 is TGTGCCAGCAGCCAAGATTGGGAGTCAGATACGCAGTATTTT. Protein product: CASSQDWESDTQYF.

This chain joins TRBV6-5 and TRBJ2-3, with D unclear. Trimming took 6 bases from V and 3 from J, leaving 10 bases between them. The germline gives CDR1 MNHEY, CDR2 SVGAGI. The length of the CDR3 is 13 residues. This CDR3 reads CASSPHRTDTQYF. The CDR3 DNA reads TGTGCCAGCAGCCCGCATAGAACAGATACGCAGTATTTT.

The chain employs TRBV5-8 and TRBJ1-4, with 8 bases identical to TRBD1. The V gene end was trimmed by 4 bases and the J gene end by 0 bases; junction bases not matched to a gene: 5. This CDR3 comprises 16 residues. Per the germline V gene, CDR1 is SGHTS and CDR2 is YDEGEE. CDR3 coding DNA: TGTGCCAGCAGCCTGGGGGACAGGTCAACTAATGAAAAACTGTTTTTT. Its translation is CASSLGDRSTNEKLFF.

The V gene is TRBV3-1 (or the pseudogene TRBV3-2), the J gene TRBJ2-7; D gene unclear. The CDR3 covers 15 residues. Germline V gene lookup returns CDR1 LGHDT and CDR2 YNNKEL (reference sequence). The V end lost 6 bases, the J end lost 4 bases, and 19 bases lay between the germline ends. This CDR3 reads CASSFGVAGWYEQYF. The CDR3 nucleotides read TGTGCCAGCAGTTTTGGGGTAGCCGGTTGGTACGAGCAGTACTTC.

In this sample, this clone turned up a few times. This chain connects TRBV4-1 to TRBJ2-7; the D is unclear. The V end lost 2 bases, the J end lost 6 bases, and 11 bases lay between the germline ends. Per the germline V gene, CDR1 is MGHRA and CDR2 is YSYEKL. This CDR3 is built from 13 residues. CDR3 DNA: TGCGCCAGCAGCCAACTTGAAATTAGCGAGCAGTACTTC. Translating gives CASSQLEISEQYF.

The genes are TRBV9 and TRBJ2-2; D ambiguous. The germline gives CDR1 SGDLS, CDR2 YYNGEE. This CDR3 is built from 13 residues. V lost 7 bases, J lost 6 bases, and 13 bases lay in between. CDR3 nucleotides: TGTGCCAGCGGCCCCTCGAGCGCCGGGGAGCTGTTTTTT. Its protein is CASGPSSAGELFF.

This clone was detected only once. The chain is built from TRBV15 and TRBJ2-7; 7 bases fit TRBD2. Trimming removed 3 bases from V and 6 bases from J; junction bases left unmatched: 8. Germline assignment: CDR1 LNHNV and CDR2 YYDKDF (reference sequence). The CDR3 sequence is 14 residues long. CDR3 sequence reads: CATSRRAGVPEQYF. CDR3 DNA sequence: TGTGCCACCAGCAGGCGTGCGGGGGTCCCCGAGCAGTACTTC.

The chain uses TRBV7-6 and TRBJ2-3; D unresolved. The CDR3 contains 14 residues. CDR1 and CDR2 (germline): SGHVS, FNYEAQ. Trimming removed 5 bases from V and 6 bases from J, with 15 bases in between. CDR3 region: CASSPRTVPDTQYF. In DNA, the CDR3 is TGTGCCAGCAGCCCGAGGACGGTTCCCGATACGCAGTATTTT. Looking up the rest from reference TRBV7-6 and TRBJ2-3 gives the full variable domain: GAGVSQSPRYKVTKRGQDVALRCDPISGHVSLYWYRQALGQGPEFLTYFNYEAQQDKSGLPNDRFSAERPEGSISTLTIQRTEQRDSAMYRCASSPRTVPDTQYFGPGTRLTVL.

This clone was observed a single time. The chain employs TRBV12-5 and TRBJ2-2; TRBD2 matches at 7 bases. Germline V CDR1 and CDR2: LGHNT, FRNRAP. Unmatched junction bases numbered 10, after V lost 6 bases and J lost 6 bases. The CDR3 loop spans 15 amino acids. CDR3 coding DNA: TGTGCTAGTGGGGTGTGGCGGGGGATCGCCGGGGAGCTGTTTTTT. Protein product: CASGVWRGIAGELFF.

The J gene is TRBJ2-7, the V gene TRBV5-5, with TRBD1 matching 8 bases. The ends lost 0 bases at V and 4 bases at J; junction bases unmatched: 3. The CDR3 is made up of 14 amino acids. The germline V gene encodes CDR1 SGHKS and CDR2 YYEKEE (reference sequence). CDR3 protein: CASSLGTGIYEQYF. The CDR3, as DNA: TGTGCCAGCAGCTTGGGGACAGGGATTTACGAGCAGTACTTC.

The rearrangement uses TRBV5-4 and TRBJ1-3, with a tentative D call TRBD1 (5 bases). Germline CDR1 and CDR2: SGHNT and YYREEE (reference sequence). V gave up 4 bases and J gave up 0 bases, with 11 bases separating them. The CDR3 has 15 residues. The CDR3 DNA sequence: TGTGCCAGCAGCCCCAGGGAGAGCTCTGGAAACACCATATATTTT. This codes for CASSPRESSGNTIYF.

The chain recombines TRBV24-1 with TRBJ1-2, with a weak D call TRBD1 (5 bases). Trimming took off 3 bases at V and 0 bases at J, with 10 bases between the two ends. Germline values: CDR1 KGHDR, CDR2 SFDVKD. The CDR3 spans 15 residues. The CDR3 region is CATSDGAAANYGYTF. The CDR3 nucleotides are TGTGCCACCAGTGATGGGGCAGCCGCTAACTATGGCTACACCTTC.

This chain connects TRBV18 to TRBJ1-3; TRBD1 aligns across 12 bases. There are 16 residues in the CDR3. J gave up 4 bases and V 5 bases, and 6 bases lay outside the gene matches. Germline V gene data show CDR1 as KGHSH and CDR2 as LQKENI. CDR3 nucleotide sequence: TGTGCCAGCTCAACGGGACAGGGGGCGCGCGGAAACACCATATATTTT. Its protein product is CASSTGQGARGNTIYF.